This entry features one TCR beta chain sequence. The data originate from a study of blood T cell repertoires in COVID-19. Recovery among Cohort 3 donors was established by two negative PCRs, clearance, or symptom resolution. Under the authors' procedure: Estimation of nucleated cell counts was performed using reference gene primer amplification. The table came from immunoSEQ multiplex PCR; TCRdb's copy has only in-frame clones and leaves some out. Clone size and the V and J calls come from that table; the DNA yielded D and trimming. The table lists approximately 200,000 clones, 85% of them singletons. CDR1 is MNHEY and CDR2 is SMNVEV in the germline V gene (reference sequence). The CDR3 runs 16 residues. The V end lost 3 bases, the J end lost 2 bases, and 14 bases lay between the germline ends.

This TCR derives from a man aged 35-49 years who had recovered from COVID-19. The chain is built from TRBV27 and TRBJ1-5; D is ambiguous. Source material: PBMCs or T cells enriched from blood (not recorded which). The CDR3 protein is CASSFGGLDGNQPQHF. CDR3 in DNA: TGTGCCAGCAGTTTTGGAGGACTCGATGGCAATCAGCCCCAGCATTTT.